This T cell receptor beta chain was sequenced in a study of technical replicates of blood from a few donors. The assay was immunoSEQ multiplex PCR, and TCRdb's table has in-frame clones only and misses some. The repertoire holds some 47,000 clones, with 92% as singletons. Germline CDR1 reads SNHLY; CDR2 reads FYNNEI. CDR3 size: 14 residues. With 5 bases removed from V and 0 bases from J, the gap between germline ends came to 8 bases. This chain joins TRBV2 and TRBJ1-5, with D possibly TRBD1 on 6 matching bases. The source of this sequence is a human donor in good health. Some clones in this sample may be carry-over from other donors' samples. The material sequenced was PBMCs. DNA of the CDR3: TGTGCCAGCAGTCAGGACAGTAGCAATCAGCCCCAGCATTTT. It translates to CASSQDSSNQPQHF.